Listed below are T cell receptor beta chains from one sample, sequenced in a study of vaccination and CD4 T cells after COVID-19. TCRdb independently ran MiXCR on the PCR reads; one entry per CDR3 protein. The sample shows approximately 15,000 distinct CDR3 sequences, roughly half of them seen only once. These receptors' targets are unknown. The sample taken for sequencing was CD4+ T cells from blood, cultured in vitro. The receptors were sampled from a human donor who had recovered from COVID-19. The CDR3 runs from the conserved cysteine through the conserved F or W. The D gene is left open where the match is weak. Not every row has a clone size; where given, it reads once, few, many or a size class.

d_gene,len,j_gene,abundance,v_gene,CDR3nt,CDR3aa
-,11,TRBJ2-5,-,TRBV6-1,TGTGCCAGCAGTAAAAAAGAGACCCAGTACTTC,CASSKKETQYF
-,13,TRBJ1-1,-,TRBV19,TGTGCCAGTAGCAGCCGACTTGGGACTGAAGCTTTCTTT,CASSSRLGTEAFF
-,14,TRBJ2-1,once,TRBV12-3/TRBV12-4,TGTGCCAGCAGTTTGAGACATAGATACAATGAGCAGTTCTTC,CASSLRHRYNEQFF
-,13,TRBJ2-1,-,TRBV19,TGTGCCAGTGGAAGACGGAGCTACAATGAGCAGTTCTTC,CASGRRSYNEQFF
TRBD1,13,TRBJ1-2,medium-sized,TRBV6-2/TRBV6-3,TGTGCCAGCAGTGGGACAGGGGTACATGGCTACACCTTC,CASSGTGVHGYTF
-,16,TRBJ1-1,-,TRBV6-2/TRBV6-3,TGTGCCAGCAGTTACTCGAGGGATAACCCGAACACTGAAGCTTTCTTT,CASSYSRDNPNTEAFF
-,16,TRBJ2-5,-,TRBV11-3,TGTGCCAGCAGCTTAGAAGGGACAACAGATCTAGAGACCCAGTACTTC,CASSLEGTTDLETQYF
-,13,TRBJ2-7,-,TRBV12-3/TRBV12-4,TGTGCCAGCAGTTTAGACCCACGGCAAGAGCAGTACTTC,CASSLDPRQEQYF
-,13,TRBJ2-3,few,TRBV20-1,TGCAGTGCCCCACCGGACGGCACAGATACGCAGTATTTT,CSAPPDGTDTQYF
-,13,TRBJ2-7,-,TRBV6-1,TGTGCCAGCAAGGCAGCCTTCTCCTACGAGCAGTACTTC,CASKAAFSYEQYF
TRBD1,12,TRBJ2-2,-,TRBV30,TGTGCCTGGGGCCAGGGGGCCGGGGAGCTGTTTTTT,CAWGQGAGELFF
TRBD2,16,TRBJ2-2,-,TRBV5-4,TGTGCCAGCAGCCTGAAACGCGGGAGGAACACCGGGGAGCTGTTTTTT,CASSLKRGRNTGELFF
TRBD2,13,TRBJ2-7,-,TRBV10-3,TGTGCCCTTTCGGGGGGACCTCCGGGGGAGCAGTACTTC,CALSGGPPGEQYF
TRBD1,14,TRBJ2-5,-,TRBV25-1,TGTGCCAGCAGTGATTTCGACAGGGTAGAGACCCAGTACTTC,CASSDFDRVETQYF
-,13,TRBJ2-5,few,TRBV15,TGTGCCACCACGAGGGGTAATAGGGAGACCCAGTACTTC,CATTRGNRETQYF
-,14,TRBJ1-1,-,TRBV12-3/TRBV12-4,TGTGCCAGCAGTTTATTGGGGGGGGTGACTGAAGCTTTCTTT,CASSLLGGVTEAFF
TRBD1,15,TRBJ2-4,few,TRBV6-1,TGTGCCAGCAGTAACGTAGGACAGGGGAAAAACATTCAGTACTTC,CASSNVGQGKNIQYF
-,13,TRBJ1-2,-,TRBV7-8,TGTGCCAGCAGCTTGCAGACGATCAATGGCTACACCTTC,CASSLQTINGYTF
TRBD1,16,TRBJ2-1,-,TRBV7-9,TGTGCCAGCAGCTTGACCCGGGACAGGGGTTGGGCTGAGCAGTTCTTC,CASSLTRDRGWAEQFF
-,14,TRBJ1-4,-,TRBV27,TGTGCCAGCAGTGTTGAAGCAACTAATGAAAAACTGTTTTTT,CASSVEATNEKLFF
-,14,TRBJ2-2,-,TRBV5-1,TGCGCCAGCAGCCCGTCGTTGAGGACCGGGGAGCTGTTTTTT,CASSPSLRTGELFF
-,16,TRBJ2-2,-,TRBV7-2,TGTGCCAGCAGCTTAGAGTTATTCGCGAACACCGGGGAGCTGTTTTTT,CASSLELFANTGELFF
-,12,TRBJ1-2,-,TRBV20-1,TGCAGTGCACCGACAGGAACCTATGGCTACACCTTC,CSAPTGTYGYTF
TRBD1,12,TRBJ1-1,-,TRBV24-1,TGTGCCACCAGTGATTGGGGACAGGAAGCTTTCTTT,CATSDWGQEAFF
TRBD1,14,TRBJ1-2,few,TRBV9,TGTGCCAGCAGCGAGAGGGCCGGGACAGGGGCCGACACCTTC,CASSERAGTGADTF
-,16,TRBJ2-1,-,TRBV5-1,TGCGCCAGCAGCTCAGACATGAGTGGTTTTTACAATGAGCAGTTCTTC,CASSSDMSGFYNEQFF
TRBD1,12,TRBJ1-1,few,TRBV20-1,TGCAGTGCTAGAGGACAGGGTCGTGAAGCTTTCTTT,CSARGQGREAFF
-,13,TRBJ2-5,few,TRBV7-9,TGTGCCAGCAGCTCTGACTACCAAGAGACCCAGTACTTC,CASSSDYQETQYF
TRBD2,14,TRBJ2-2,-,TRBV12-3/TRBV12-4,TGTGCCAGCAGCCCCTCGGGAGGCAGCGGGGAGCTGTTTTTT,CASSPSGGSGELFF
TRBD1,14,TRBJ1-1,-,TRBV6-2/TRBV6-3,TGTGCCAGCAGAAAGGGACAGACAAACACTGAAGCTTTCTTT,CASRKGQTNTEAFF
-,13,TRBJ1-1,few,TRBV6-1,TGTGCCAGCGAGACCCCCTTACAGGGAGAAGCTTTCTTT,CASETPLQGEAFF
-,13,TRBJ1-3,-,TRBV20-1,TGCAGTGCTAGAGACCGCATGAGAAACACCATATATTTT,CSARDRMRNTIYF
TRBD2,16,TRBJ2-7,-,TRBV7-2,TGTGCCAGCAGCTCCGCGGGGACTAGCGGGAGCTACGAGCAGTACTTC,CASSSAGTSGSYEQYF
-,15,TRBJ2-7,medium-sized,TRBV27,TGTGCCAGCAGCCCCGGGGTCTTGGAGGCTGATGAGCAGTACTTC,CASSPGVLEADEQYF
-,14,TRBJ1-6,few,TRBV7-3,TGTGCCAGCAGAGGGGACCCGCGGAATTCACCCCTCCACTTT,CASRGDPRNSPLHF
TRBD1,13,TRBJ1-4,-,TRBV6-5,TGTGCCAGCAGTTGGGGACAGCCTGAAAAACTGTTTTTT,CASSWGQPEKLFF
-,12,TRBJ2-7,-,TRBV18,TGTGCCAGCTCACCCAGAAGGGCCGAGCAGTACTTC,CASSPRRAEQYF
-,11,TRBJ2-2,-,TRBV7-2,TGTGCCAGCAGCTTGACCGGGGAGCTGTTTTTT,CASSLTGELFF
TRBD1,17,TRBJ1-2,-,TRBV5-1,TGCGCCAGCAGCTTGGCCGGGACAGGGGGCGCTGGGGATGGCTACACCTTC,CASSLAGTGGAGDGYTF
TRBD1,12,TRBJ1-2,once,TRBV7-8,TGTGCCAGCAGCGGGACAGGGGGGGGCTACACCTTC,CASSGTGGGYTF
-,13,TRBJ1-5,few,TRBV6-1,TGTGCCAGCAGTAGCGGGGGGTCGAAGCCCCAGCATTTT,CASSSGGSKPQHF
-,15,TRBJ1-1,-,TRBV27,TGTGCCAGCAATTATTTGGGAACGACGAACACTGAAGCTTTCTTT,CASNYLGTTNTEAFF
-,11,TRBJ1-1,-,TRBV20-1,TGCAGTGCTTTAAGACAGCTTGAAGCTTTCTTT,CSALRQLEAFF
TRBD1,14,TRBJ1-1,few,TRBV20-1,TGCAGTGCTCCCCGGACAGGGCGGTACACTGAAGCTTTCTTT,CSAPRTGRYTEAFF
TRBD2,15,TRBJ2-1,-,TRBV7-2,TGTGCCAGCAGCTTAGGGACTAGCGAAATCAATGAGCAGTTCTTC,CASSLGTSEINEQFF
-,12,TRBJ1-2,few,TRBV6-1,TGTGCCACCATGAGGTTGAACTATGGCTACACCTTC,CATMRLNYGYTF
TRBD1,14,TRBJ1-2,few,TRBV4-1,TGCGCCAGCAGCCCCGGGACAGGGAACTATGGCTACACCTTC,CASSPGTGNYGYTF
-,14,TRBJ1-5,-,TRBV6-1,TGTGCCAGCAGTGCGGATTACGGCAATCAGCCCCAGCATTTT,CASSADYGNQPQHF
-,13,TRBJ2-1,few,TRBV7-2,TGTGCCAGCAGCTTAGTTGTCAGGGGTGAGCAGTTCTTC,CASSLVVRGEQFF
-,14,TRBJ1-1,-,TRBV6-5,TGTGCCAGCAGTTACAGGGTAAGGGGGACTGAAGCTTTCTTT,CASSYRVRGTEAFF
TRBD2,15,TRBJ2-2,few,TRBV2,TGTGCCAGCAGAAGGACTAGCCTAGACACCGGGGAGCTGTTTTTT,CASRRTSLDTGELFF
-,13,TRBJ2-2,-,TRBV5-1,TGCGCCAGCAGACAACAGCGGGCCGGGGAGCTGTTTTTT,CASRQQRAGELFF
-,12,TRBJ1-6,few,TRBV6-2/TRBV6-3,TGTGCCAGCAGCCGGGGCAATTCACCCCTCCACTTT,CASSRGNSPLHF
-,16,TRBJ2-6,-,TRBV12-3/TRBV12-4,TGTGCCAGCAGTTTAGCGGGGGCCTCTGGGGCCAACGTCCTGACTTTC,CASSLAGASGANVLTF
-,14,TRBJ1-1,-,TRBV19,TGTGCCAGTAGTATAGATTCTCTCTCGGGGTACGCTTTCTTT,CASSIDSLSGYAFF